These 11 T cell receptor beta chains were all obtained from the same sample, sequenced in a study of radiotherapy plus CTLA-4 blockade in lung cancer. Repertoires were generated with immunoSEQ multiplex PCR, while TCRdb's copy carries only in-frame clones and drops some. The profile shows 110,000 or so clones, 65% to 85% of them singletons. This material consisted of peripheral blood, taken from a patient treated with radiotherapy plus ipilimumab. These receptors all stem from a human donor with non-small cell lung cancer who had a partial response to radiotherapy plus ipilimumab.

The J gene is TRBJ1-2, the V gene TRBV2, with D unclear. The V gene's germline CDR1 is SNHLY and CDR2 FYNNEI. Trimming pared 6 bases from V and 0 bases from J, leaving 14 bases between. The CDR3 is 15 residues long. The CDR3 here is CASSLRATPNYGYTF. CDR3 nucleotides: TGTGCCAGCAGCCTGCGGGCAACCCCTAACTATGGCTACACCTTC. The full variable domain, its missing parts supplied by reference TRBV2 and TRBJ1-2, is EPEVTQTPSHQVTQMGQEVILRCVPISNHLYFYWYRQILGQKVEFLVSFYNNEISEKSEIFDDQFSVERPDGSNFTLKIRSTKLEDSAMYFCASSLRATPNYGYTFGSGTRLTVV.

This clone was seen more than once but under ten times. The chain joins TRBV28 to TRBJ1-2; 9 bases agree with TRBD1. The germline V gene encodes CDR1 MDHEN and CDR2 SYDVKM. Trimming removed 6 bases from V and 4 bases from J; junction bases left unmatched: 9. The CDR3 runs to 15 residues. The CDR3 protein is CASRANTGGGYGYTF. The CDR3 DNA sequence: TGTGCCAGCAGGGCTAATACAGGGGGCGGCTATGGCTACACCTTC.

This clone has just one count. The V and J genes are TRBV7-9 and TRBJ2-1; D perhaps matches TRBD2 (6 bases). The CDR3 length is 14 residues. The germline CDR1 and CDR2 sequences are SEHNR and FQNEAQ (reference sequence). V lost 6 bases to trimming and J lost 6 bases, with 15 bases between them. The CDR3 spells CASSRPTRANEQFF. In DNA, the CDR3 is TGTGCCAGCAGTCGACCGACTAGGGCCAATGAGCAGTTCTTC.

Concerning this clone itself: The junction departs from the called germline gene at one end, perhaps through a read error. J is TRBJ2-2 and V is TRBV7-7; a weak D match, TRBD2 (6 bases). Germline values: CDR1 SSHAT, CDR2 FNYEAQ (reference sequence). The length of the CDR3 is 15 residues. CDR3 sequence reads: CASSLGTPEYGELFF. DNA for the CDR3: TGTGCTAGCAGCTTAGGGACTCCAGAATACGGGGAGCTGTTTTTT.

The chain links TRBV4-1 to TRBJ2-2; maybe TRBD2 (6 bases). This CDR3 region has 19 residues. The germline gives CDR1 MGHRA, CDR2 YSYEKL. V dropped 0 bases and J dropped 3 bases, with 20 bases sitting between them. The DNA of the CDR3 is TGCGCCAGCAGCCAAGACGGGGCGCCCGGGGGATGGGACACCGGGGAGCTGTTTTTT. Residues: CASSQDGAPGGWDTGELFF.

The genes are TRBV2 and TRBJ1-1; possibly TRBD1 for D (6 bases). V was trimmed by 8 bases and J by 6 bases, leaving 19 bases between them. The CDR3 loop spans 14 amino acids. CDR1 is SNHLY, CDR2 FYNNEI, per germline. The CDR3 sequence: CASLSGRGRSEAFF. CDR3 coding DNA: TGTGCCAGCCTGAGTGGGAGGGGGAGATCTGAAGCTTTCTTT. Complete variable domain (other parts from reference TRBV2 and TRBJ1-1): EPEVTQTPSHQVTQMGQEVILRCVPISNHLYFYWYRQILGQKVEFLVSFYNNEISEKSEIFDDQFSVERPDGSNFTLKIRSTKLEDSAMYFCASLSGRGRSEAFFGQGTRLTVV.

The V call is TRBV5-4, the J call TRBJ2-5; TRBD2 is a possible D gene (5 bases). Trimming removed 0 bases at V and 7 bases at J, with 10 bases between. The CDR3 consists of 13 residues. Germline lookup yields CDR1 SGHNT and CDR2 YYREEE (reference sequence). CDR3 loop: CASSLAGEGTQYF. The DNA for the CDR3 is TGTGCCAGCAGCTTGGCCGGGGAAGGGACCCAGTACTTC. The full variable domain, its missing parts supplied by reference TRBV5-4 and TRBJ2-5, is ETGVTQSPTHLIKTRGQQVTLRCSSQSGHNTVSWYQQALGQGPQFIFQYYREEENGRGNFPPRFSGLQFPNYSSELNVNALELDDSALYLCASSLAGEGTQYFGPGTRLLVL.

The rearrangement joins TRBV9 to TRBJ2-1; 7 positions match TRBD2. Germline V gene sequence: CDR1 SGDLS, CDR2 YYNGEE. The CDR3 sequence is 15 residues long. V shed 5 bases and J 8 bases; nucleotides not matched to a gene: 13. The CDR3 region is CASSFGGGPGDEQFF. The CDR3 nucleotides read TGTGCCAGCAGTTTTGGGGGAGGGCCGGGCGATGAGCAGTTCTTC.

J is TRBJ2-4 and V is TRBV4-2, with D possibly matching TRBD2 (7 bases). This CDR3 has 13 residues. The germline gives CDR1 LGHNA, CDR2 YNFKEQ. The V and J ends lost 4 bases and 14 bases respectively, with 18 bases between them. CDR3 coding DNA: TGTGCCAGCAGCCCGGATTGGGGGGGCGGGGAGTACTTC. Translation: CASSPDWGGGEYF.

The chain joins TRBV5-1 to TRBJ1-1; TRBD1 is a possible D gene (5 bases). The CDR3 totals 14 residues. V was clipped by 4 bases and J by 4 bases, with 14 bases between them. Looked up from germline, CDR1 is SGHRS and CDR2 is YFSETQ. The CDR3 reads CASSRGEGRTEAFF. CDR3 nucleotides: TGCGCCAGCAGCCGGGGGGAGGGCCGCACTGAAGCTTTCTTT.

In its sample, this clone was seen many times. V usage is TRBV7-2 and J usage is TRBJ1-4, with a weak D call TRBD1 (6 bases). Germline lookup yields CDR1 SGHTA and CDR2 FQGNSA. CDR3 length: 16 residues. The V gene lost 6 bases and the J gene lost 8 bases, with 22 bases spanning the gap. Here the CDR3 DNA reads TGTGCCAGCAGTCCAAACCCAATGGGGGCAGTCGAAAAACTGTTTTTT. Encoded protein: CASSPNPMGAVEKLFF.